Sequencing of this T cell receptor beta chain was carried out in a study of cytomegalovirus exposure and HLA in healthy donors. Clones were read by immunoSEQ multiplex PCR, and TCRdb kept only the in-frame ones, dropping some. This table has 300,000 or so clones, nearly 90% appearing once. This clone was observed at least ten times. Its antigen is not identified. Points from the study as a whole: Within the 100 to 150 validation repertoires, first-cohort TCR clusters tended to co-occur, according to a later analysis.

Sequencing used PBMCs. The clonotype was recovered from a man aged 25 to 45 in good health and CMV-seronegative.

The chain's CDR3 is CASSSARSITYNEQFF. In DNA form, the CDR3 reads TGTGCCAGCAGCAGCGCACGATCTATAACCTACAATGAGCAGTTCTTC. The chain employs TRBV11-2 and TRBJ2-1; no firm D call. From germline, CDR1 is SGHAT and CDR2 FQNNGV. V was shortened by 5 bases and J by 2 bases, with 16 bases between the two germline ends. CDR3 length equals 16 residues.